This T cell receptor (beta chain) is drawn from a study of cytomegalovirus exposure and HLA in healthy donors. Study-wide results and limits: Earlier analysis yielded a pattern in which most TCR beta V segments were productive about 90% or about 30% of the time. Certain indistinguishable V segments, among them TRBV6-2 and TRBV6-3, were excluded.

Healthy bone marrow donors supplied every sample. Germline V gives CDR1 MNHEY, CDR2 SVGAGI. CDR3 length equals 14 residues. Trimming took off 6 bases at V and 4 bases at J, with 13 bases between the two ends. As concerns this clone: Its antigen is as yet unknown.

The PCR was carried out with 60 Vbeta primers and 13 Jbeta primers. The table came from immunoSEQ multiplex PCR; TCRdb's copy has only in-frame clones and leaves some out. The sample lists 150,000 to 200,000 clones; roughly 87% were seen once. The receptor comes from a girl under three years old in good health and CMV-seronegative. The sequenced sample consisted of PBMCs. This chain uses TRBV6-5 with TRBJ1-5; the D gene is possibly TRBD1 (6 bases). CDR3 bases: TGTGCCAGCAGGGACAGCGCTTGGAATCAGCCCCAGCATTTT. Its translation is CASRDSAWNQPQHF.